This T cell receptor (beta chain) was sequenced for a study of Ad26.COV2.S vaccination and SARS-CoV-2 variants (dated by TCRdb to the early 2020s). At the level of the whole study: Vaccine-arm donors came from COV1001, a multicentre, randomized, double-blind, placebo-controlled phase I-IIa trial of Ad26.COV2.S in healthy adults. Ad26.COV2.S was administered intramuscularly at a dose of 5x10^10 or 1x10^11 viral particles, either as one shot or as two shots given 56 days apart. The specificity and breadth of SARS-CoV-2-reactive T cell receptors after Ad26.COV2.S vaccination were assessed by TCRbeta repertoire sequencing. The TCR-sequenced set comprised roughly 30 samples: approximately 19 Ad26.COV2.S vaccine recipients, 5 placebo recipients and 8 SARS-CoV-2 convalescent individuals. Trial participants were randomized into five groups of five: low-dose or high-dose Ad26.COV2.S given once or twice, or placebo on both occasions. Blinding of investigators to trial group allocation was maintained during experiments and outcome assessment. Broader findings and caveats from the paper: Non-spike TCR breadth was comparable between vaccine and placebo recipients, consistent with the vaccine containing only spike. The authors noted that the TCR breadth and depth analyses may have underestimated total T cell responses. The study was not powered for comparison of responses between vaccine doses or regimens. After vaccination, substantial breadth of spike-specific CD8+ and CD4+ T cell responses was reported. Higher spike-specific TCR breadth was observed in Ad26.COV2.S recipients than in placebo recipients (P = 0.0014).

TCRbeta CDR3 regions were sequenced with the immunoSEQ Assay. After extraction, genomic DNA underwent amplification by bias-controlled multiplex PCR, followed by high-throughput sequencing. The published analysis was carried out like this. To quantify the absolute abundance of every unique TCRbeta CDR3 region, sequences were collapsed and filtered. T cell fraction was estimated by normalization of TCRbeta template counts to usable DNA, with usable DNA being measured through amplification of reference genes present in all nucleated cells. Repertoire TCRs were annotated as SARS-CoV-2-specific by exact matching of V gene, CDR3 amino acid sequence and J gene to a known reactive TCR set. MIRA supplied the reference SARS-CoV-2 TCR set, which was filtered for enrichment in COVID-19-positive ImmuneCODE repertoires so that public or cross-reactive TCRs were removed. Drawing on the MIRA antigens, annotated TCRs were analysed further at the level of specific ORF or position within ORF. Breadth was defined as the number of annotated unique rearrangements divided by the total number of unique productive rearrangements, and depth was defined as the summed frequency of the annotated unique rearrangements. TCR breadth was compared between groups using two-sided Wilcoxon rank-sum tests. TCRdb re-hosts the immuneACCESS table, in-frame sequences only. Its copies lack some clones; in the studies checked, an unresolved V gene accounts for under half of them, and the cause for the rest is not known. D and trimming were read from the DNA, whereas the V and J calls and clone size are those reported in that table. For this sample there are 200,000 to 300,000 clones; approximately 88% appear just once. The ten largest clones add up to about 10% of the sample.

V is clipped by 7 bases and J by 5 bases, and the sequence between their germline boundaries is 26 bases long. Measured from the cysteine to the phenylalanine, the CDR3 is 17 residues long. Only CDR3 DNA remains: 51 bases, in frame from the first base. Looking up the germline V gene yields CDR1 MDHEN and CDR2 SYDVKM. Comment on this clone: It lacks a known antigen. One base away there is no much larger clone; base qualities are not given.

In light of the paper, this sample's treatment or condition label describes: over 15 received Ad26.COV2.S at low or high dose, single or two shots; 5 received placebo; per-sample allocation not given. Repertoires of vaccine and placebo recipients were sequenced from samples collected on day 63 after the first injection. Cohort 1b enrolled about 25 adults aged 18-55 years at a single site in Boston, USA, between 29 July and 7 August 2020. Ad26.COV2.S was a replication-incompetent adenovirus type 26 vector that expressed a prefusion-stabilized SARS-CoV-2 spike protein derived from the original Wuhan strain.

This specimen consisted of peripheral blood, obtained in a trial of Ad26.COV2.S vaccine versus placebo. The chain couples TRBV28 to TRBJ2-5, with the D assignment possibly TRBD1 or TRBD2, given 6 matching bases for each. This clonotype was obtained from a person aged 18-65 years who received the Ad26.COV2.S COVID-19 vaccine or a placebo. The DNA is as follows: TGTGCCAGCAACAGTAACCGCGGGAACAGGGTGGGGGAGACCCAGTACTTC. Translation gives CASNSNRGNRVGETQYF.